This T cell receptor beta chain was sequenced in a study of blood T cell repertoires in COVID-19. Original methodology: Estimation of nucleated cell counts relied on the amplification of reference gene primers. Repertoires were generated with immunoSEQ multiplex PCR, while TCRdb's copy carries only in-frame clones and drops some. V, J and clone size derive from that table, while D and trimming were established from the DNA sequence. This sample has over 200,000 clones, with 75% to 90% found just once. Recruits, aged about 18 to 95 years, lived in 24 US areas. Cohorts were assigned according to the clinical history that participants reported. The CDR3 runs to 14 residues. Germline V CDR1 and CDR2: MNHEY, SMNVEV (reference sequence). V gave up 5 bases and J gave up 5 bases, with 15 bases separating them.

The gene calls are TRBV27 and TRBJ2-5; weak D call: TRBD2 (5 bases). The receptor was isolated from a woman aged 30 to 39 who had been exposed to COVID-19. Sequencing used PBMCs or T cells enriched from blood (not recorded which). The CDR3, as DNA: TGTGCCAGCAGTATCCAGGAGGCGGGTGAGACCCAGTACTTC. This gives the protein CASSIQEAGETQYF.